Below, 17 T cell receptor beta chains from the same sample are listed, as sequenced in a study of blood T cell repertoires in COVID-19. Method: immunoSEQ multiplex PCR; TCRdb's copy keeps in-frame clones and lacks some. The sample includes about 480,000 clones, about 88% of them seen just once. The sequencing input was peripheral blood. The receptors originated from a man aged 18 to 29 with COVID-19, enrolled during active disease.

The V and J genes are TRBV6-5 and TRBJ2-7, with a possible D match to TRBD2 (7 bases). V was cut by 7 bases and J by 6 bases, with 16 bases left in between. The CDR3 has 13 residues. The V gene's germline CDR1 is MNHEY and CDR2 SVGAGI. CDR3 residues: CASTVGGGCEQYF. The CDR3 DNA sequence: TGTGCCAGCACCGTAGGGGGAGGGTGCGAGCAGTACTTC.

The V call is TRBV3-1 (or the pseudogene TRBV3-2), the J call TRBJ2-1; 12 bases map to TRBD2. The V and J ends lost 4 bases and 7 bases, in that order; junction bases with no gene match: 5. This CDR3 is built from 15 residues. CDR1 and CDR2 (germline): LGHDT, YNNKEL (reference sequence). The CDR3 nucleotides are TGTGCCAGCAGCCCTAGCGGGGGGGCCGAAAATGAGCAGTTCTTC. It encodes CASSPSGGAENEQFF.

The rearrangement uses TRBV19 and TRBJ2-1, with TRBD2 as a possible D gene (6 bases). Germline CDR1 is LNHDA and CDR2 is SQIVND (reference sequence). The CDR3 spans 15 residues. The ends were cut back, 5 bases at V and 3 bases at J, with 14 bases in the middle. Here the CDR3 DNA reads TGTGCCAGTAGTTCTCACCGGGACTTCTACAATGAGCAGTTCTTC. Its protein product is CASSSHRDFYNEQFF.

For this clone: A much larger clone sits a single nucleotide away, making a read error possible. The chain employs TRBV9 and TRBJ2-2; D unclear. The CDR3 totals 12 residues. Germline assignment: CDR1 SGDLS and CDR2 YYNGEE. Trimming removed 4 bases at V and 3 bases at J, with 4 bases between. In DNA form, the CDR3 reads TGTGCCAGCAGCCCTTACACCGGGGAGCTGTTTTTT. Amino acids: CASSPYTGELFF.

V usage is TRBV3-1 (or the pseudogene TRBV3-2) and J usage is TRBJ2-3; D is perhaps TRBD2 (6 bases). The CDR3 has 15 amino acids. Germline loops: CDR1 LGHDT, CDR2 YNNKEL (reference sequence). Trimming took off 2 bases at V and 0 bases at J, with 9 bases between the two ends. The CDR3 loop is CASSQIGTSTDTQYF. The CDR3 region has the DNA TGTGCCAGCAGCCAAATCGGGACTAGCACAGATACGCAGTATTTT.

Worth noting for this clone: One end of the junction is discordant with germline, which a read error may explain. The chain is built from TRBV4-1 and TRBJ1-1, with D unclear. The CDR3 contains 14 residues. From germline, CDR1 is MGHRA and CDR2 YSYEKL. The chain's CDR3 is CASTQGREHTEAFF. CDR3 nucleotide sequence: TGCGCCAGCACCCAAGGTAGGGAGCACACTGAAGCTTTCTTT.

The V call is TRBV12-3 or TRBV12-4, the J call TRBJ2-5; 8 bases align to TRBD1. The length of the CDR3 is 13 residues. Losses at the gene ends were 7 bases for V and 5 bases for J; bases not matched to a gene: 6. As DNA, the CDR3 is TGTGCCAGCAATTCCAGGGGGCCGGAGACCCAGTACTTC. This encodes CASNSRGPETQYF.

This clone was observed a handful of times. The rearrangement joins TRBV5-1 to TRBJ2-1; D is unclear. The CDR3 has 14 residues. CDR1 SGHRS and CDR2 YFSETQ come from the germline V gene. The V end lost 0 bases, the J end lost 0 bases, and 4 bases lay between the germline ends. The CDR3 nucleotides read TGCGCCAGCAGCTTGGACAGCTCCTACAATGAGCAGTTCTTC. It codes for CASSLDSSYNEQFF. The whole variable domain, filled in from reference TRBV5-1 and TRBJ2-1, reads KAGVTQTPRYLIKTRGQQVTLSCSPISGHRSVSWYQQTPGQGLQFLFEYFSETQRNKGNFPGRFSGRQFSNSRSEMNVSTLELGDSALYLCASSLDSSYNEQFFGPGTRLTVL.

V usage is TRBV29-1 and J usage is TRBJ1-1; D gene uncertain. Between the trimmed V and J ends, which lost 3 bases and 8 bases, there was a span of 10 bases. CDR1 and CDR2 from the germline V gene are SQVTM and ANQGSEA. This CDR3 is built from 11 residues. In nucleotides, the CDR3 is TGCAGCGTTGATCTTGTGAGAGAAGCTTTCTTT. This encodes CSVDLVREAFF.

Only one count was recorded for this clone. The chain links TRBV7-3 to TRBJ2-1; 11 bases match TRBD1. The V gene's germline CDR1 is SGHTA and CDR2 FQGTGA. This CDR3 contains 18 residues. The V and J ends lost 2 bases and 1 base, in that order; junction bases with no gene match: 7. CDR3 region: CASSLWTGGSSSYNEQFF. As DNA, the CDR3 is TGTGCCAGCAGCTTATGGACAGGGGGCTCTTCTTCCTACAATGAGCAGTTCTTC.

The count of this clone is one. Here the CDR3 reads CASSRPGTAAEQYF. For the CDR3, the DNA is TGTGCCAGCAGTCGACCGGGTACTGCGGCCGAGCAGTACTTC. This chain joins TRBV2 and TRBJ2-7; D remains ambiguous. The CDR3 is 14 residues long. CDR1 SNHLY and CDR2 FYNNEI come from the germline V gene. With 5 bases removed from V and 6 bases from J, the gap between germline ends came to 17 bases.

The V call is TRBV2, the J call TRBJ1-3, with D uncertain. The CDR3 runs to 18 residues. V was shortened by 6 bases and J by 0 bases, with 21 bases between the two germline ends. Germline V CDR1 and CDR2: SNHLY, FYNNEI. CDR3 DNA: TGTGCCAGCAGGAGGGCCCGAGGGATAAACCTCTCTGGAAACACCATATATTTT. Protein: CASRRARGINLSGNTIYF. The whole variable domain, remainder taken from reference TRBV2 and TRBJ1-3, is EPEVTQTPSHQVTQMGQEVILRCVPISNHLYFYWYRQILGQKVEFLVSFYNNEISEKSEIFDDQFSVERPDGSNFTLKIRSTKLEDSAMYFCASRRARGINLSGNTIYFGEGSWLTVV.

The chain employs TRBV7-9 and TRBJ2-1; D possibly corresponds to TRBD2 (5 bases). The CDR3 extends over 13 amino acids. V was cut by 2 bases and J by 8 bases, with 10 bases left in between. The germline V gene encodes CDR1 SEHNR and CDR2 FQNEAQ (reference sequence). DNA of the CDR3: TGTGCCAGCAGCTTAACGCCTAGCCATGAGCAGTTCTTC. The encoded protein is CASSLTPSHEQFF. Full variable domain (remainder filled in from reference TRBV7-9 and TRBJ2-1): DTGVSQNPRHKITKRGQNVTFRCDPISEHNRLYWYRQTLGQGPEFLTYFQNEAQLEKSRLLSDRFSAERPKGSFSTLEIQRTEQGDSAMYLCASSLTPSHEQFFGPGTRLTVL.

This chain connects TRBV5-5 to TRBJ1-4; D is perhaps TRBD1 (5 bases). CDR1 and CDR2 from the germline V gene are SGHKS and YYEKEE (reference sequence). The CDR3 length is 18 residues. Trimming took off 4 bases at V and 3 bases at J, with 22 bases between the two ends. The CDR3 is CASSLGLTDLRANEKLFF. In nucleotides, the CDR3 is TGTGCCAGCAGCCTTGGTCTGACAGACCTAAGGGCTAATGAAAAACTGTTTTTT.

This clone appeared a single time. The chain has TRBV19 and TRBJ2-7, with D unresolved. CDR3 length equals 14 residues. Trimming took off 5 bases at V and 1 base at J, with 12 bases between the two ends. Germline V gene data show CDR1 as LNHDA and CDR2 as SQIVND (reference sequence). CDR3 region: CASSSAATSYEQYF. DNA for the CDR3: TGTGCCAGTAGTTCGGCGGCCACTTCCTACGAGCAGTACTTC.

The V and J genes are TRBV29-1 and TRBJ2-3; D is perhaps TRBD2 (6 bases). The CDR3 has 11 residues. Germline V gene sequence: CDR1 SQVTM, CDR2 ANQGSEA. The V and J ends lost 4 bases and 7 bases respectively, with 9 bases between them. CDR3 residues: CSVGRGHTQYF. Here the CDR3 DNA reads TGCAGCGTTGGGAGGGGCCATACGCAGTATTTT.

This chain connects TRBV29-1 to TRBJ1-2; D may be TRBD1 (6 bases). Per the germline V gene, CDR1 is SQVTM and CDR2 is ANQGSEA. V was shortened by 6 bases and J by 6 bases, with 14 bases between the two germline ends. The CDR3 is 12 residues long. CDR3 in amino acids: CSVGDNGHGYTF. In DNA, the CDR3 is TGCAGCGTGGGGGACAACGGCCATGGCTACACCTTC.